The present TCR beta chain was sequenced within a study of cytomegalovirus exposure and HLA in healthy donors. Findings and caveats of the study: TRBV6-2, TRBV6-3 and some other V segments were excluded as indistinguishable.

The PCR used 60 Vbeta and 13 Jbeta primers. Profiled with immunoSEQ multiplex PCR; TCRdb holds only in-frame clones, not every one. The data show around 110,000 clones, 60% to 80% seen once. CDR1 SGHTA and CDR2 FQGNSA come from the germline V gene. The CDR3 has 13 amino acids. Trimming shortened V by 3 bases and J by 1 base, and 5 bases separated the two germline ends. This clone is a singleton in its sample. No antigen is known for it. The V gene is TRBV7-2, the J gene TRBJ2-3, with a tentative D call TRBD2 (5 bases). The TCR was taken from a boy under 18 in good health and CMV-seronegative. Sequencing was performed on PBMCs. CDR3 DNA sequence: TGTGCCAGCAGCTTTAGCGGCACAGATACGCAGTATTTT. Protein: CASSFSGTDTQYF.